The rows below give T cell receptor beta chains drawn from one sample of a study of blood T cell repertoires in COVID-19. This table comes from immunoSEQ multiplex PCR, and its TCRdb copy is limited to in-frame clones, with some not included. The table shows some 250,000 clones, with 70% to 85% occurring only once. Sequencing input: peripheral blood. The receptors come from a woman aged 80 or older with acute or convalescent COVID-19. CDR3s include the opening cysteine and the closing phenylalanine or tryptophan. The D gene is left open where the match is weak. Clone size is shown for a subset of rows, as once, few, many or a class of expanded clone.

>TRBV5-1|.|TRBJ2-1|TRBD2
TGCGCCAGCAGCTTTCTAGCGGGAGAGGGTGAGCAGTTCTTC
CASSFLAGEGEQFF
>TRBV29-1|.|TRBJ1-2|TRBD1
TGCAGCGTTGAAGTCGGGACAGGGCTCAATGGCTACACCTTC
CSVEVGTGLNGYTF
>TRBV5-1|once|TRBJ1-3|TRBD1
TGCGCCAGCAGCCCAGCGACAGGGGCCGGAAACACCATATATTTT
CASSPATGAGNTIYF
>TRBV5-1|.|TRBJ1-2|.
TGCGCCAGCAGCTTTTGGGAGGGAGCATATGGCTACACCTTC
CASSFWEGAYGYTF
>TRBV29-1|.|TRBJ1-2|.
TGCAGCGTTGAAGGCATGGCAGAGGAGAGGTACACCTTC
CSVEGMAEERYTF
>TRBV5-1|.|TRBJ2-7|TRBD1
TGCGCCAGCAGCTTGGTTAGTCTTTGGGAGACAGGGGCCTACGAGCAGTACTTC
CASSLVSLWETGAYEQYF
>TRBV18|.|TRBJ1-2|.
TGTGCCAGCTCACCGGATGTGACAGCGCGCTATGGCTACACCTTC
CASSPDVTARYGYTF
>TRBV5-1|.|TRBJ2-7|TRBD1
TGCGCCAGCAGCTTGGGCGGACAGGGCCCATACGAGCAGTACTTC
CASSLGGQGPYEQYF
>TRBV4-3|.|TRBJ2-1|.
TGCGCCAGCAGCCAAGAGCTGGACACAGAGCAGTTCTTC
CASSQELDTEQFF
>TRBV6-5|.|TRBJ2-7|TRBD1
TGTGCCAGCAGTTGGAACAGGGGAACCTACGAGCAGTACTTC
CASSWNRGTYEQYF
>TRBV25-1|.|TRBJ2-1|TRBD1
TGTGCCAGCAGTGACGCGGGACAGGGTCACAATGAGCAGTTCTTC
CASSDAGQGHNEQFF
>TRBV30|.|TRBJ1-1|.
TGTGCCTGGAGTCGGGGTTCGAGAGGGACTGAAGCTTTCTTT
CAWSRGSRGTEAFF
>TRBV11-2|.|TRBJ2-4|TRBD1
TGTGCCAGCAGCTTAGGGTCTTACAGGGGGCTTCTAGCCAAAAACATTCAGTACTTC
CASSLGSYRGLLAKNIQYF
>TRBV5-5|few|TRBJ1-5|.
TGTGCCAGCAGCTTGGAGGCAGGTTCCAATCAGCCCCAGCATTTT
CASSLEAGSNQPQHF